Listed below are T cell receptor beta chains from one sample, sequenced in a study of Ad26.COV2.S vaccination and SARS-CoV-2 variants. Produced via immunoSEQ multiplex PCR; TCRdb's table is partial and in-frame only. Counted here are under 150,000 clones, just over 85% occurring once; the ten biggest clones make up 5%. The source material was peripheral blood, sampled after recovery from COVID-19. Source of these receptors: a human donor who had recovered from COVID-19. CDR3s include the opening cysteine and the closing phenylalanine or tryptophan. D genes are given only for firm matches. Clone size appears in some rows only: once, few, many, or a class for an expanded clone.

>TRBV7-2|-|TRBJ2-3|-
CASSLGGADTQYF
TGTGCCAGCAGCTTGGGGGGGGCGGATACGCAGTATTTT
>TRBV29-1|-|TRBJ1-1|-
CSVEGVTEAFF
TGCAGCGTTGAAGGGGTCACTGAAGCTTTCTTT
>TRBV6-5|-|TRBJ2-3|-
CASTRAGAATDTQYF
TGTGCCAGCACCCGGGCGGGGGCAGCCACAGATACGCAGTATTTT
>TRBV11-2|-|TRBJ2-2|TRBD2
CASSLIAKRGFGGELFF
TGTGCCAGCAGCTTAATTGCCAAGCGGGGTTTTGGCGGGGAGCTGTTTTTT
>TRBV5-1|-|TRBJ2-1|-
CASSLLNEQFF
TGCGCCAGCAGCTTACTAAATGAGCAGTTCTTC
>TRBV6-2/TRBV6-3|-|TRBJ1-1|-
CASSQWGTEAFF
TGTGCCAGCAGTCAATGGGGGACTGAAGCTTTCTTT
>TRBV4-1|-|TRBJ2-7|-
CASSQDTGPYEQYF
TGCGCCAGCAGCCAAGATACGGGGCCCTACGAGCAGTACTTC
>TRBV7-2|-|TRBJ2-3|TRBD2
CASSKTSGITDTQYF
TGTGCCAGCAGCAAGACTAGCGGGATCACAGATACGCAGTATTTT
>TRBV5-6|-|TRBJ1-5|-
CASSRYLGDQPQHF
TGTGCCAGCAGCCGATATTTAGGGGATCAGCCCCAGCATTTT
>TRBV5-4|-|TRBJ2-2|-
CASSSRTNYTGELFF
TGTGCCAGCAGCTCGCGGACAAATTATACCGGGGAGCTGTTTTTT
>TRBV12-3/TRBV12-4|-|TRBJ1-2|-
CASSFNGHYGYTF
TGTGCCAGCAGTTTCAACGGACACTATGGCTACACCTTC
>TRBV12-3/TRBV12-4|-|TRBJ2-1|-
CASSVGWSEQFF
TGTGCCAGCAGTGTCGGGTGGAGTGAGCAGTTCTTC
>TRBV2|-|TRBJ1-1|-
CASSERLRMNTEAFF
TGTGCCAGCAGTGAGCGGTTGCGCATGAACACTGAAGCTTTCTTT
>TRBV29-1|-|TRBJ2-3|TRBD2
CSVTLAGVTDTQYF
TGCAGCGTTACACTAGCGGGGGTCACAGATACGCAGTATTTT
>TRBV19|once|TRBJ1-1|-
CASSEAGGWTEAFF
TGTGCCAGTTCCGAGGCTGGGGGTTGGACTGAAGCTTTCTTT
>TRBV28|once|TRBJ2-7|-
CASKVGGQYEQYF
TGTGCCAGCAAGGTGGGCGGACAGTACGAGCAGTACTTC
>TRBV12-5|-|TRBJ2-1|TRBD1
CASGSGQGAYEQFF
TGTGCTAGTGGTTCTGGACAGGGGGCATATGAGCAGTTCTTC
>TRBV7-2|once|TRBJ1-4|-
CASSFRGTLATNEKLFF
TGTGCCAGCAGCTTCAGGGGAACCCTTGCAACTAATGAAAAACTGTTTTTT
>TRBV4-3|-|TRBJ2-1|TRBD2
CASSQTAGGYNEQFF
TGCGCCAGCAGCCAGACCGCGGGGGGTTACAATGAGCAGTTCTTC
>TRBV11-2|-|TRBJ1-1|-
CASTLGGLNTEAFF
TGTGCCAGCACCCTGGGCGGCCTGAACACTGAAGCTTTCTTT
>TRBV9|-|TRBJ2-1|TRBD2
CASSVLSSGGIYEQFF
TGTGCCAGCAGCGTATTATCTAGCGGGGGTATATATGAGCAGTTCTTC
>TRBV5-5|-|TRBJ1-2|-
CASSLGKGYGYTF
TGTGCCAGCAGCTTAGGGAAAGGCTATGGCTACACCTTC
>TRBV7-9|-|TRBJ2-7|-
CASSPRDNPYEQYF
TGTGCCAGCAGCCCTAGGGACAATCCCTACGAGCAGTACTTC
>TRBV11-2|-|TRBJ2-3|-
CASSLVGQSTDTQYF
TGTGCCAGCAGCTTAGTAGGGCAGTCCACAGATACGCAGTATTTT
>TRBV4-1|-|TRBJ1-1|-
CASCPTGNTEAFF
TGCGCCAGCTGCCCCACAGGGAACACTGAAGCTTTCTTT
>TRBV4-3|once|TRBJ2-7|-
CASSQDWSRGRVLGAYEQYF
TGCGCCAGCAGCCAAGACTGGTCGCGAGGGCGTGTACTAGGCGCCTACGAGCAGTACTTC
>TRBV10-1|-|TRBJ2-1|-
CASSEAGGPYNEQFF
TGCGCCAGCAGTGAGGCCGGGGGGCCCTACAATGAGCAGTTCTTC
>TRBV4-1|-|TRBJ1-5|TRBD1
CASSQDKAGGQPQHF
TGCGCCAGCAGCCAAGATAAGGCAGGGGGACAGCCCCAGCATTTT
>TRBV14|many|TRBJ2-3|-
CASSPNLVDTQYF
TGTGCCAGCAGCCCGAATCTCGTGGATACGCAGTATTTT
>TRBV29-1|-|TRBJ1-3|-
CSAQAGVGNTIYF
TGCAGCGCCCAGGCGGGGGTTGGAAACACCATATATTTT
>TRBV9|-|TRBJ2-3|TRBD2
CASSVEGLAGGADTQYF
TGTGCCAGCAGCGTAGAGGGACTAGCGGGGGGGGCAGATACGCAGTATTTT
>TRBV7-2|-|TRBJ2-6|-
CASSLKAGSAGANVLTF
TGTGCCAGCAGCTTAAAGGCAGGGAGCGCTGGGGCCAACGTCCTGACTTTC
>TRBV12-3/TRBV12-4|-|TRBJ1-3|-
CASSFGGNTIYF
TGTGCCAGCAGTTTTGGGGGAAACACCATATATTTT
>TRBV7-9|once|TRBJ1-1|-
CASSLAGSNEAFF
TGTGCCAGCAGCTTAGCTGGGTCAAATGAAGCTTTCTTT
>TRBV14|-|TRBJ1-1|TRBD1
CASSIQGAGTEAFF
TGTGCCAGCAGCATACAGGGGGCTGGCACTGAAGCTTTCTTT
>TRBV9|-|TRBJ2-3|-
CASSAGSNTDTQYF
TGTGCCAGCAGCGCAGGGTCCAACACAGATACGCAGTATTTT
>TRBV7-8|-|TRBJ2-3|-
CASSLDRDTQYF
TGTGCCAGCAGCTTAGATCGGGATACGCAGTATTTT
>TRBV15|-|TRBJ1-5|-
CATSNGRFNQPQHF
TGTGCCACCAGCAACGGACGGTTTAATCAGCCCCAGCATTTT
>TRBV7-8|few|TRBJ1-5|-
CASSTLNTGLSQPQHF
TGTGCCAGCAGCACTCTAAACACGGGACTTAGTCAGCCCCAGCATTTT
>TRBV12-3/TRBV12-4|-|TRBJ1-5|-
CASGDSPEPQHF
TGTGCCAGCGGTGACAGCCCGGAGCCCCAGCATTTT